Each of the 24 T cell receptor beta chains below was sequenced from the same sample in a study of blood T cell repertoires in COVID-19 (dated by TCRdb to the early 2020s). Libraries were built with the immunoSEQ multiplex PCR assay. TCRdb took over this immuneACCESS table, retaining in-frame rearrangements with V and J assigned. Such tables are incomplete; in checked studies, under half of the missing clones stem from an unresolved V gene, and the remainder is unexplained. The sample data list 130,000 or so clones, and around 89% of these were observed just once. Approximately 2.5% of the sample is taken by the ten largest. What was sequenced was peripheral blood. The receptors stem from a human donor with COVID-19, enrolled during active disease. The donor label of this sample is uncertain.

This rearrangement joins TRBV12-5 to TRBJ1-5; maybe TRBD1 (5 bases). The CDR3 contains 11 residues. V was shortened by 6 bases and J by 9 bases, with 9 bases between the two germline ends. Germline CDR1 and CDR2: LGHNT and FRNRAP. The CDR3 DNA sequence: TGTGCTAGTGGCGCGGGGGGGCCCCAGCATTTT. Protein product: CASGAGGPQHF.

The V and J genes are TRBV19 and TRBJ2-5; 7 bases align to TRBD1. Looked up from germline, CDR1 is LNHDA and CDR2 is SQIVND (reference sequence). This CDR3 region has 16 residues. With 0 bases clipped from V and 1 base from J, the junction kept 5 bases outside the gene matches. CDR3 sequence: CASSIDRAGGQETQYF. CDR3 coding DNA: TGTGCCAGTAGTATAGATCGGGCAGGGGGCCAAGAGACCCAGTACTTC.

The V gene is TRBV14, the J gene TRBJ1-3; D is possibly TRBD1 (6 bases). The CDR3 covers 18 residues. Per the germline V gene, CDR1 is SGHDN and CDR2 is FVKESK. V was trimmed by 4 bases and J by 0 bases, leaving 19 bases between them. For the CDR3, the DNA is TGTGCCAGCAGCCGACGGCGTTACGACAGGCGCTCTGGAAACACCATATATTTT. Its translation is CASSRRRYDRRSGNTIYF.

The J gene is TRBJ1-1, the V gene TRBV19; D is unresolved. Germline lookup yields CDR1 LNHDA and CDR2 SQIVND (reference sequence). The CDR3 has 12 residues. V was shortened by 3 bases and J by 11 bases, with 13 bases between the two germline ends. The CDR3 DNA reads TGTGCCAGTAGTATCCAGCGGGGTCGCGCTTTCTTT. Amino acid sequence: CASSIQRGRAFF.

This rearrangement joins TRBV5-4 to TRBJ1-1, with 7 positions matching TRBD1. The V segment lost 3 bases and the J segment 1 base; nucleotides outside the gene matches: 6. This CDR3 is 15 amino acids long. The V gene's germline CDR1 is SGHNT and CDR2 YYREEE (reference sequence). This CDR3 is CASSWRGRGNTEAFF. CDR3 bases: TGTGCCAGCAGCTGGAGGGGGCGCGGGAACACTGAAGCTTTCTTT. The whole variable domain, filled in from reference TRBV5-4 and TRBJ1-1, reads ETGVTQSPTHLIKTRGQQVTLRCSSQSGHNTVSWYQQALGQGPQFIFQYYREEENGRGNFPPRFSGLQFPNYSSELNVNALELDDSALYLCASSWRGRGNTEAFFGQGTRLTVV.

The chain is built from TRBV19 and TRBJ1-4; D not resolved. Germline V gene data show CDR1 as LNHDA and CDR2 as SQIVND (reference sequence). V was clipped by 3 bases and J by 7 bases, with 6 bases between them. There are 12 residues in the CDR3. The CDR3 nucleotides read TGTGCCAGTAGTATGGTAGCTGAAAAACTGTTTTTT. Encoded protein: CASSMVAEKLFF.

The gene calls are TRBV7-3 and TRBJ2-6; D not resolved. V lost 5 bases, J lost 0 bases, and 14 bases lay in between. Germline CDR1 is SGHTA and CDR2 is FQGTGA. This CDR3 has 17 amino acids. CDR3 region: CASSPRHTVSGANVLTF. For the CDR3, the DNA is TGTGCCAGCAGCCCGAGACACACTGTCTCTGGGGCCAACGTCCTGACTTTC.

The V and J genes are TRBV6-5 and TRBJ1-1; perhaps TRBD1 as D (6 bases). The CDR3 length is 15 residues. Trimming left V 6 bases short and J 3 bases short, with 17 bases between. Germline CDR1 and CDR2: MNHEY and SVGAGI. In DNA form, the CDR3 reads TGTGCCAGCAGCCCGCCGGGGGGCTTGGACACTGAAGCTTTCTTT. As protein: CASSPPGGLDTEAFF.

For the CDR3, the DNA is TGTGCCAGCAGCTCACTAGCGGGAGGCATCTACGAGCAGTACTTC. Its protein is CASSSLAGGIYEQYF. This sequence joins TRBV5-4 and TRBJ2-7; 12 bases are shared with TRBD2. CDR1 is SGHNT, CDR2 YYREEE, per germline (reference sequence). The ends lost 3 bases at V and 3 bases at J; junction bases unmatched: 4. CDR3 length equals 15 residues. Full variable domain (rest looked up from reference TRBV5-4 and TRBJ2-7): ETGVTQSPTHLIKTRGQQVTLRCSSQSGHNTVSWYQQALGQGPQFIFQYYREEENGRGNFPPRFSGLQFPNYSSELNVNALELDDSALYLCASSSLAGGIYEQYFGPGTRLTVT.

CDR3 sequence reads: CASSPPSGQGNIQYF. The CDR3 DNA is TGTGCCAGCTCACCACCCTCGGGACAGGGGAACATTCAGTACTTC. The J gene is TRBJ2-4, the V gene TRBV18; 10 bases are shared with TRBD1. The V gene end was trimmed by 0 bases and the J gene end by 7 bases; junction bases not matched to a gene: 3. The CDR3 has 15 amino acids. From germline, CDR1 is KGHSH and CDR2 LQKENI. Using reference TRBV18 and TRBJ2-4 for the parts outside the CDR3, the full variable domain is NAGVMQNPRHLVRRRGQEARLRCSPMKGHSHVYWYRQLPEEGLKFMVYLQKENIIDESGMPKERFSAEFPKEGPSILRIQQVVRGDSAAYFCASSPPSGQGNIQYFGAGTRLSVL.

CDR3 in amino acids: CASSQEGQWEKLFF. In DNA, the CDR3 is TGTGCCAGCAGCCAAGAGGGACAGTGGGAAAAACTGTTTTTT. The rearrangement uses TRBV3-1 (or the pseudogene TRBV3-2) and TRBJ1-4; 7 nucleotides line up with TRBD1. The junction had 3 bases not matched to a gene; V was cut back by 0 bases and J by 8 bases. Germline V gene data show CDR1 as LGHDT and CDR2 as YNNKEL (reference sequence). The length of the CDR3 is 14 residues.

This sequence joins TRBV5-4 and TRBJ2-3; D might be TRBD2 (6 bases). Trimming removed 0 bases at V and 4 bases at J, with 12 bases between. The CDR3 length is 15 residues. CDR1 and CDR2 (germline): SGHNT, YYREEE (reference sequence). The CDR3, as DNA: TGTGCCAGCAGCTTGGAGGGAGGAAGGCCAGATACGCAGTATTTT. This translates into CASSLEGGRPDTQYF.

This clone was picked up a small number of times. This chain links TRBV6-5 with TRBJ2-1, with 13 bases aligning to TRBD2. Germline CDR1 MNHEY, CDR2 SVGAGI. This CDR3 has 15 residues. V was pared by 5 bases and J by 10 bases, with 8 bases of the junction left unmatched. CDR3 nucleotides: TGTGCCAGCAGTCTGGGACTAGCGGGAACCAGCGAGCAGTTCTTC. It translates to CASSLGLAGTSEQFF.

This sequence joins TRBV15 and TRBJ2-5; the D gene is possibly TRBD2 (6 bases). The CDR3 runs to 16 residues. V dropped 0 bases and J dropped 2 bases, with 13 bases sitting between them. Germline lookup yields CDR1 LNHNV and CDR2 YYDKDF (reference sequence). The CDR3 here is CATSRDPTSIQETQYF. The CDR3 DNA follows: TGTGCCACCAGCAGAGATCCCACTAGCATTCAAGAGACCCAGTACTTC. The full variable domain, its missing parts supplied by reference TRBV15 and TRBJ2-5, is DAMVIQNPRYQVTQFGKPVTLSCSQTLNHNVMYWYQQKSSQAPKLLFHYYDKDFNNEADTPDNFQSRRPNTSFCFLDIRSPGLGDTAMYLCATSRDPTSIQETQYFGPGTRLLVL.

The chain carries TRBV5-1 and TRBJ1-1, with D possibly being TRBD1 (6 bases). This CDR3 is 13 amino acids long. Trimming pared 4 bases from V and 3 bases from J, leaving 10 bases between. Per the germline V gene, CDR1 is SGHRS and CDR2 is YFSETQ. CDR3 sequence reads: CASSRGGDTEAFF. The CDR3 nucleotides read TGCGCCAGCAGCCGAGGGGGAGACACTGAAGCTTTCTTT.

The chain is built from TRBV10-3 and TRBJ2-3; TRBD1 matches at 10 bases. The V segment lost 4 bases and the J segment 4 bases; nucleotides outside the gene matches: 2. Per germline, CDR1 ENHRY and CDR2 SYGVKD. The CDR3 contains 14 residues. The CDR3 here is CAISGDRGADTQYF. CDR3 DNA sequence: TGTGCCATCAGTGGGGACAGGGGTGCAGATACGCAGTATTTT.

V is TRBV2 and J is TRBJ1-4; 7 bases line up with TRBD1. The germline V gene encodes CDR1 SNHLY and CDR2 FYNNEI. V was clipped by 6 bases and J by 7 bases; unmatched bases: 8. This CDR3 is built from 14 residues. This CDR3 is CASRFDRAAEKLFF. In DNA, the CDR3 is TGTGCCAGCAGGTTCGACAGGGCTGCTGAAAAACTGTTTTTT.

The chain links TRBV27 to TRBJ1-2; D unresolved. V dropped 6 bases and J dropped 4 bases, with 12 bases sitting between them. The CDR3 totals 13 residues. Germline V gene data show CDR1 as MNHEY and CDR2 as SMNVEV (reference sequence). The CDR3 loop reads CASSPLGSYGYTF. Here the CDR3 DNA reads TGTGCCAGCAGCCCTCTGGGGAGCTATGGCTACACCTTC.

This chain links TRBV10-3 with TRBJ2-5, with D possibly TRBD1 on 7 matching bases. Germline V gives CDR1 ENHRY, CDR2 SYGVKD. V lost 3 bases to trimming and J lost 3 bases, with 23 bases between them. The CDR3 totals 18 residues. The CDR3 DNA follows: TGTGCCATCAGTGATGGGGGGAGACAGGGATGGGAAGAAGAGACCCAGTACTTC. This sequence encodes CAISDGGRQGWEEETQYF.

This clone has only one observation. The chain joins TRBV6-5 to TRBJ2-6; D is undetermined. V lost 4 bases, J lost 0 bases, and 10 bases lay in between. Looked up from germline, CDR1 is MNHEY and CDR2 is SVGAGI. This CDR3 region has 16 residues. The CDR3 here is CASSSGEVSGANVLTF. The CDR3 DNA is TGTGCCAGCAGTTCTGGCGAGGTCTCTGGGGCCAACGTCCTGACTTTC.

The chain is built from TRBV5-3 and TRBJ2-4, with D perhaps TRBD2 (5 bases). TRBV5-3 is assigned to the ORF class and has an uncertain function. The CDR3 contains 16 residues. The V and J ends lost 4 bases and 8 bases respectively, with 22 bases between them. The DNA for the CDR3 is TGTGCCAGAAGCAAAATAGCGTCTCATTCTAAGGACATTCAGTACTTC. It encodes CARSKIASHSKDIQYF.

The J gene is TRBJ2-7, the V gene TRBV7-9; maybe TRBD2 (6 bases). V lost 4 bases to trimming and J lost 1 base, with 11 bases between them. The CDR3 sequence is 14 residues long. Germline V gene data show CDR1 as SEHNR and CDR2 as FQNEAQ (reference sequence). In DNA, the CDR3 is TGTGCCAGCAGCTCAACCGCGGGGTCCTACGAGCAGTACTTC. Translated: CASSSTAGSYEQYF.

The chain has TRBV3-1 (or the pseudogene TRBV3-2) and TRBJ2-2; D possibly corresponds to TRBD1 (6 bases). V gave up 4 bases and J gave up 0 bases, with 12 bases separating them. Germline V gives CDR1 LGHDT, CDR2 YNNKEL (reference sequence). This CDR3 contains 16 residues. In DNA form, the CDR3 reads TGTGCCAGCAGCCGATCAAGGGGGTCGAACACCGGGGAGCTGTTTTTT. Residues: CASSRSRGSNTGELFF.

This chain uses TRBV27 with TRBJ1-5; TRBD1 might be the D (5 bases). This CDR3 has 14 residues. Germline CDR1 is MNHEY and CDR2 is SMNVEV (reference sequence). V was clipped by 3 bases and J by 7 bases, with 13 bases between them. DNA of the CDR3: TGTGCCAGCAGTTTGCGGGGCGCAGGGCAGCCCCAGCATTTT. This codes for CASSLRGAGQPQHF.